This T cell receptor beta chain is drawn from a study of monozygotic twins with inflammatory bowel disease. TCRdb reworked the 5' RACE reads into one entry per CDR3 protein, no DNA. This sample contains 150,000 or so distinct CDR3 sequences. The CDR3 has 14 amino acids. Germline-derived CDR1 and CDR2 are SGHTA and FQGNSA. This TCR derives from a human donor with ulcerative colitis or Crohn's disease, or a healthy co-twin of an affected twin (not recorded which). The rearrangement links TRBV7-2 to TRBJ1-4; TCRdb indicates TRBD1, and absent DNA this call remains unverified. Sequenced: blood. CDR3 loop: CASSLVRGDEKLFF.